Following are 19 T cell receptor beta chains from one sample sequenced in a study of cytomegalovirus exposure and HLA in healthy donors. Primers: 60 Vbeta forward and 13 Jbeta reverse. Only in-frame clones appear in the TCRdb table, and some are missing; sequencing was by immunoSEQ multiplex PCR. The sample consists of roughly 110,000 clones, roughly 80% of them appearing once. The sample was PBMCs. The source is a man between 25 and 39 years old in good health and CMV-seronegative.

This clone was counted ten times or more. J is TRBJ2-1 and V is TRBV4-1, with D tentatively TRBD1 (5 bases). CDR1 and CDR2 from the germline V gene are MGHRA and YSYEKL. Trimming took off 5 bases at V and 0 bases at J, with 14 bases between the two ends. The CDR3 sequence is 16 residues long. This chain's CDR3 is CASSSVDIFSYNEQFF. The CDR3 bases are TGCGCCAGCAGCTCAGTGGACATCTTCTCCTACAATGAGCAGTTCTTC.

This clone was observed a few times. The rearrangement joins TRBV7-8 to TRBJ2-7; D uncertain. V was clipped by 5 bases and J by 5 bases, with 7 bases between them. The germline CDR1 and CDR2 sequences are SGHVS and FQNEAQ. This CDR3 contains 11 residues. In nucleotides, the CDR3 is TGTGCCAGCAGCCAAGCCAACGAGCAGTACTTC. Translating it yields CASSQANEQYF.

This clone was recorded a few times. The chain joins TRBV2 to TRBJ2-6; D is uncertain. Germline assignment: CDR1 SNHLY and CDR2 FYNNEI. The CDR3 runs to 15 residues. The germline V and J ends were trimmed by 10 bases and 0 bases, with 13 bases remaining between them. The CDR3 spells CATRPQASGANVLTF. The CDR3 DNA is TGTGCCACCCGGCCCCAGGCCTCTGGGGCCAACGTCCTGACTTTC.

V gene TRBV2 combines with J gene TRBJ1-6; D not resolved. The germline gives CDR1 SNHLY, CDR2 FYNNEI. V was clipped by 7 bases and J by 8 bases, with 9 bases between them. This CDR3 contains 12 residues. The CDR3 region is CASNEDYSPLHF. DNA for the CDR3: TGTGCCAGCAACGAGGACTATTCACCCCTCCACTTT.

J is TRBJ2-5 and V is TRBV11-2; D gene uncertain. CDR3 size: 13 residues. The V end lost 3 bases, the J end lost 4 bases, and 9 bases lay between the germline ends. CDR1 is SGHAT and CDR2 is FQNNGV in the germline V gene. The CDR3 DNA sequence: TGTGCCAGCAGCTTTAGCCCCGGAGAGACCCAGTACTTC. Its protein product is CASSFSPGETQYF.

This clone came up once. The gene calls are TRBV4-1 and TRBJ2-1; D remains ambiguous. The germline V gene has CDR1 MGHRA and CDR2 YSYEKL. This CDR3 spans 18 amino acids. With 0 bases removed from V and 0 bases from J, the gap between germline ends came to 15 bases. The CDR3 protein is CASSQEPLGLSSYNEQFF. DNA for the CDR3: TGCGCCAGCAGCCAAGAACCCTTGGGCCTGAGCTCCTACAATGAGCAGTTCTTC.

This chain links TRBV29-1 with TRBJ1-3, with no clear D. Trimming took 3 bases from V and 4 from J, leaving 4 bases between them. The CDR3 totals 11 residues. The germline V gene has CDR1 SQVTM and CDR2 ANQGSEA. CDR3: CSVDRGNTIYF. CDR3 in DNA: TGCAGCGTTGACCGGGGAAACACCATATATTTT.

The chain combines TRBV16 with TRBJ1-5; 8 bases map to TRBD1. V was clipped by 8 bases and J by 1 base; unmatched bases: 10. CDR1 is KGHSY and CDR2 is FQNENV in the germline V gene. The length of the CDR3 is 16 residues. The CDR3 loop reads CASQKAGQGSNQPQHF. CDR3 sequence (DNA): TGTGCCAGCCAAAAGGCCGGACAGGGAAGCAATCAGCCCCAGCATTTT.

This clone came up once. The chain is built from TRBV6-5 and TRBJ1-5; no reliable D call. Germline V gene sequence: CDR1 MNHEY, CDR2 SVGAGI. This CDR3 spans 14 amino acids. Trimming shortened V by 8 bases and J by 0 bases, and 11 bases separated the two germline ends. The chain's CDR3 is CASHDKYSNQPQHF. The DNA for the CDR3 is TGTGCCAGCCACGACAAGTATAGCAATCAGCCCCAGCATTTT.

This clone appeared a few times. The chain uses TRBV2 and TRBJ1-1; TRBD1 agrees at 8 bases. The germline CDR1 and CDR2 sequences are SNHLY and FYNNEI. V trimming: 4 bases; J trimming: 1 base; junction bases outside the gene matches: 2. This CDR3 region has 14 residues. This CDR3 reads CASSVTGANTEAFF. CDR3 DNA sequence: TGTGCCAGCAGTGTGACAGGGGCGAACACTGAAGCTTTCTTT.

The chain couples TRBV5-1 to TRBJ2-5, with D perhaps matching TRBD2 (6 bases). Trimming took off 6 bases at V and 9 bases at J, with 18 bases between the two ends. The CDR3 length is 13 residues. Germline V gene lookup returns CDR1 SGHRS and CDR2 YFSETQ. CDR3 in amino acids: CASNWRPRGSQYF. DNA for the CDR3: TGCGCCAGCAACTGGAGACCCCGGGGGTCCCAGTACTTC.

The V call is TRBV30, the J call TRBJ1-5; D is unresolved. Germline values: CDR1 GTSNPN, CDR2 SVGIG (reference sequence). Trimming removed 3 bases at V and 4 bases at J, with 10 bases between. The CDR3 covers 13 residues. The CDR3 here is CAWSGDTNQPQHF. The CDR3 coding sequence is TGTGCCTGGAGCGGGGATACTAATCAGCCCCAGCATTTT. Full variable domain (remainder filled in from reference TRBV30 and TRBJ1-5): SQTIHQWPATLVQPVGSPLSLECTVEGTSNPNLYWYRQAAGRGLQLLFYSVGIGQISSEVPQNLSASRPQDRQFILSSKKLLLSDSGFYLCAWSGDTNQPQHFGDGTRLSIL.

This clone is a singleton in its sample. This chain connects TRBV2 to TRBJ2-7; 7 bases align to TRBD1. CDR3 size: 14 residues. In germline, CDR1 is SNHLY, CDR2 FYNNEI. With V trimmed by 5 bases and J by 2 bases, 6 bases remained unmatched. The chain's CDR3 is CASSWGQPAYEQYF. The CDR3, as DNA: TGTGCCAGCAGTTGGGGACAGCCCGCCTACGAGCAGTACTTC.

The V call is TRBV4-2, the J call TRBJ1-2; 7 bases match TRBD1. The V gene end was trimmed by 5 bases and the J gene end by 5 bases; junction bases not matched to a gene: 5. This CDR3 is 13 amino acids long. CDR1 and CDR2 (germline): LGHNA, YNFKEQ. The CDR3 region is CASSGDSIYGYTF. CDR3 DNA sequence: TGTGCCAGCAGCGGGGACAGTATTTATGGCTACACCTTC.

This chain links TRBV6-5 with TRBJ1-1; D is ambiguous. V was pared by 3 bases and J by 3 bases, with 14 bases between. The CDR3 is 15 amino acids. Germline V gene data show CDR1 as MNHEY and CDR2 as SVGAGI. The CDR3 is CASSYMGWEDTEAFF. In nucleotides, the CDR3 is TGTGCCAGCAGTTATATGGGCTGGGAGGACACTGAAGCTTTCTTT.

The rearrangement uses TRBV30 and TRBJ2-7, with 12 nucleotides matching TRBD1. Germline values: CDR1 GTSNPN, CDR2 SVGIG (reference sequence). Trimming removed 1 base from V and 6 bases from J; junction bases left unmatched: 4. The CDR3 runs to 14 residues. CDR3 amino acids: CAWSAGTGGGEQYF. CDR3 nucleotides: TGTGCCTGGAGTGCCGGGACAGGGGGCGGCGAGCAGTACTTC. The whole variable domain, filled in from reference TRBV30 and TRBJ2-7, reads SQTIHQWPATLVQPVGSPLSLECTVEGTSNPNLYWYRQAAGRGLQLLFYSVGIGQISSEVPQNLSASRPQDRQFILSSKKLLLSDSGFYLCAWSAGTGGGEQYFGPGTRLTVT.

The rearrangement uses TRBV30 and TRBJ1-5; D not certain. This CDR3 comprises 14 residues. V was clipped by 1 base and J by 5 bases, with 12 bases between them. Germline CDR1 GTSNPN, CDR2 SVGIG (reference sequence). Written as DNA, the CDR3 is TGTGCCTGGAGTGGAAGTCACAGCTATCAGCCCCAGCATTTT. Translation: CAWSGSHSYQPQHF.

The rearrangement joins TRBV28 to TRBJ1-5; D not resolved. CDR1 is MDHEN and CDR2 is SYDVKM in the germline V gene. Trimming pared 6 bases from V and 3 bases from J, leaving 6 bases between. The CDR3 extends over 12 amino acids. CDR3: CASSPPNQPQHF. The CDR3 region has the DNA TGTGCCAGCAGCCCTCCCAATCAGCCCCAGCATTTT. The variable domain in full, with the rest retrieved from reference TRBV28 and TRBJ1-5, is DVKVTQSSRYLVKRTGEKVFLECVQDMDHENMFWYRQDPGLGLRLIYFSYDVKMKEKGDIPEGYSVSREKKERFSLILESASTNQTSMYLCASSPPNQPQHFGDGTRLSIL.

This chain uses TRBV29-1 with TRBJ1-1; D gene unclear. V was clipped by 4 bases and J by 10 bases, with 16 bases between them. Looked up from germline, CDR1 is SQVTM and CDR2 is ANQGSEA. CDR3 size: 12 residues. CDR3 in DNA: TGCAGCGTTGTGCGTCCAACCTCGGGAGCTTTCTTT. Translated, it gives CSVVRPTSGAFF.